A single sample gave rise to the 18 T cell receptor beta chains below, sequenced in a study of T cell clonality in common variable immunodeficiency. Study-level results: Fewer deletions and N-nucleotide insertions were reportedly seen in common variable immunodeficiency TCR beta sequences.

Sequenced by immunoSEQ multiplex PCR; TCRdb stores in-frame clones only, minus some. In total the sample includes around 21,000 clones, none of them seen once. These receptors' targets are unknown. The sample comprised peripheral blood mononuclear cells. Source of these receptors: a human donor with common variable immunodeficiency.

This clone has more than one count but fewer than ten. Read sequence stops 3 residues before the CDR3 end, and the germline J gene provides the missing end. J is TRBJ1-4 and V is TRBV7-9; D not certain. V was clipped by 5 bases and J by 0 bases, with 7 bases between them. Germline V lookup: CDR1 SEHNR, CDR2 FQNEAQ (reference sequence). The CDR3 spans 14 residues. The CDR3 bases that were read are TGTGCCAGCAGCCAGTTTTCAACTAATGAAAAA. Translation: CASSQFSTNEK. The entire CDR3 protein reads CASSQFSTNEKLFF.

This clone has only a few counts. Coverage ceases 3 residues before the CDR3 finishes, and the germline J gene fills in the end. J is TRBJ2-7 and V is TRBV7-8; 9 bases map to TRBD2. This CDR3 is built from 17 residues. The trim removed 0 bases at V and 4 bases at J, leaving 10 bases unmatched. The germline gives CDR1 SGHVS, CDR2 FQNEAQ. The DNA read from the CDR3 is TGTGCCAGCAGCTTAGCGTTCGCAGGGACTAGCCGGTACGAG. As protein: CASSLAFAGTSRYE. The whole CDR3 region reads CASSLAFAGTSRYEQYF.

As for this clone: The read stops 3 residues short of the end of the CDR3; the missing end is completed from the germline J gene. The chain joins TRBV18 to TRBJ1-5; no clear D. Per the germline V gene, CDR1 is KGHSH and CDR2 is LQKENI. This CDR3 is built from 13 residues. Trimming took off 6 bases at V and 1 base at J, with 7 bases between the two ends. The part of the CDR3 DNA that was read is TGTGCCAGCTCGCAAAGCAGCAATCAGCCC. Protein sequence: CASSQSSNQP. The entire CDR3 sequence reads CASSQSSNQPQHF.

A note on this clone: The CDR3 goes on 3 residues after the read ends, and that part is filled in from the germline J gene. V gene TRBV7-9 combines with J gene TRBJ2-5; D is unclear. The CDR3 sequence is 12 residues long. CDR1 SEHNR and CDR2 FQNEAQ come from the germline V gene (reference sequence). Between the trimmed V and J ends, which lost 5 bases and 4 bases, there was a span of 8 bases. CDR3 sequence reads: CASSRSPETQYF. Partial CDR3 DNA: TGTGCCAGCAGCCGGTCCCCAGAGACC.

In regard to this clone: The read ends 3 residues before the CDR3 terminus; that terminus is restored from the germline J gene. The V call is TRBV7-2, the J call TRBJ1-2; TRBD1 matches 7 bases. This CDR3 region has 15 residues. Germline CDR1 is SGHTA and CDR2 is FQGNSA. The V and J ends lost 4 bases and 7 bases, in that order; junction bases with no gene match: 12. CDR3 bases read: TGTGCCAGCAGCTATGGGACAGTCTCCTTTGGTGGC. Translated, it gives CASSYGTVSFGG. In full, the CDR3 is CASSYGTVSFGGYTF.

This clone was seen a few times. Read data end 3 residues before the CDR3 end; the end is taken from the germline J gene. This chain connects TRBV7-9 to TRBJ2-1, with a tentative D call TRBD1 (6 bases). The CDR3 length is 13 residues. Germline-derived CDR1 and CDR2 are SEHNR and FQNEAQ (reference sequence). Between the trimmed V and J ends, which lost 5 bases and 8 bases, there was a span of 13 bases. CDR3 DNA (partial): TGTGCCAGCAGCCCGATTGACAGGTATGAG. Amino acids: CASSPIDRYE. The whole CDR3 protein is CASSPIDRYEQFF.

This clone was detected only a few times. The read gets to within 3 residues of the CDR3 end, and the germline J gene fills in the rest. The V gene is TRBV7-2, the J gene TRBJ2-3; 11 nucleotides line up with TRBD2. This CDR3 is 14 amino acids long. Germline values: CDR1 SGHTA, CDR2 FQGNSA. The V segment lost 7 bases and the J segment 4 bases; nucleotides outside the gene matches: 4. The chain's CDR3 is CASIAGGPPDTQYF. The covered CDR3 bases are TGTGCCAGCATAGCGGGAGGGCCCCCAGATACG.

In the case of this clone: With the read ending 3 residues before the CDR3 end, the germline J gene is used to fill in that end. The rearrangement uses TRBV5-1 and TRBJ2-5, with TRBD2 matching 11 bases. The CDR3 spans 17 residues. The germline gives CDR1 SGHRS, CDR2 YFSETQ. J gave up 1 base and V 0 bases, and 5 bases lay outside the gene matches. The DNA read from the CDR3 is TGCGCCAGCAGCTTGGCCCTTAGCGGGGGGGCCCAAGAGACC. This encodes CASSLALSGGAQET. In full, the CDR3 is CASSLALSGGAQETQYF. Drawing the rest from reference TRBV5-1 and TRBJ2-5, the complete variable domain is KAGVTQTPRYLIKTRGQQVTLSCSPISGHRSVSWYQQTPGQGLQFLFEYFSETQRNKGNFPGRFSGRQFSNSRSEMNVSTLELGDSALYLCASSLALSGGAQETQYFGPGTRLLVL.

The table lists this clone with a few counts. The CDR3 end falls 3 residues outside the read, so it is completed with the germline J gene. The V and J genes are TRBV18 and TRBJ1-3; D is unresolved. The V end was cut by 4 bases, the J end by 0 bases, with 10 bases between. The CDR3 covers 15 residues. CDR1 is KGHSH, CDR2 LQKENI, per germline. The CDR3 loop reads CASSQTENSGNTIYF. CDR3 bases read: TGTGCCAGCTCACAAACAGAGAACTCTGGAAACACC.

A word on this clone: Coverage ceases 3 residues before the CDR3 finishes, and the germline J gene fills in the end. V usage is TRBV7-9 and J usage is TRBJ2-5, with D perhaps matching TRBD1 (6 bases). V gave up 6 bases and J gave up 2 bases, with 13 bases separating them. The CDR3 runs 14 residues. Germline V CDR1 and CDR2: SEHNR, FQNEAQ (reference sequence). The DNA read from the CDR3 is TGTGCCAGCAGTAAAGGGGGTAGGCAAGAGACC. Its protein product is CASSKGGRQET. In full, the CDR3 reads CASSKGGRQETQYF.

In its sample, this clone was seen a few times. The CDR3 end falls 3 residues outside the read, so it is completed with the germline J gene. This CDR3 is also generated by other DNA sequences in the sample. The chain couples TRBV2 to TRBJ2-1; the match to TRBD2 covers 11 bases. Unmatched junction bases numbered 10, after V lost 3 bases and J lost 0 bases. Germline V gene lookup returns CDR1 SNHLY and CDR2 FYNNEI. The CDR3 covers 19 residues. CDR3 region: CASSDTSGLAGSSYNEQFF. The covered CDR3 bases are TGTGCCAGCAGTGATACCTCAGGACTAGCGGGTAGCTCCTACAATGAG.

As regards this clone: The read falls 3 residues short of the CDR3 end, and the missing part is taken from the germline J gene. The rearrangement links TRBV5-6 to TRBJ1-2; TRBD1 matches 11 bases. The CDR3 extends over 15 amino acids. The junction had 7 bases not matched to a gene; V was cut back by 4 bases and J by 5 bases. Germline values: CDR1 SGHDT, CDR2 YYEEEE. The CDR3 spells CASSASDRGRYGYTF. CDR3 DNA (partial): TGTGCCAGCAGCGCCTCGGACAGGGGGCGATATGGC.

This clone appeared a few times. Read data end 3 residues before the CDR3 end; the end is taken from the germline J gene. J is TRBJ2-5 and V is TRBV2; maybe TRBD2 (5 bases). Between the trimmed V and J ends, which lost 3 bases and 5 bases, there was a span of 16 bases. The CDR3 covers 15 residues. CDR1 and CDR2 (germline): SNHLY, FYNNEI. The CDR3 reads CASSDEGLGGETQYF. The sequenced CDR3 bases are TGTGCCAGCAGTGACGAGGGCCTCGGTGGGGAGACC.

This clone was seen only a few times. The read gets to within 3 residues of the CDR3 end, and the germline J gene fills in the rest. V gene TRBV5-1 combines with J gene TRBJ1-5, with D perhaps TRBD1 (5 bases). Trimming took off 2 bases at V and 7 bases at J, with 16 bases between the two ends. Germline assignment: CDR1 SGHRS and CDR2 YFSETQ. The CDR3 extends over 15 amino acids. The CDR3 reads CASSFGTGLGQPQHF. Incomplete CDR3 DNA: TGCGCCAGCAGCTTTGGAACAGGATTAGGCCAGCCC.

This clone was detected only a few times. Sequencing ends 3 residues short of the CDR3 end; the germline J gene provides the rest. J is TRBJ2-1 and V is TRBV19, with 10 bases lining up with TRBD1. V lost 5 bases to trimming and J lost 7 bases; unmatched junction nucleotides: 8. The V gene's germline CDR1 is LNHDA and CDR2 SQIVND (reference sequence). The CDR3 is 15 amino acids. The CDR3 is CASSWGTGAFNEQFF. Incomplete CDR3 DNA: TGTGCCAGTAGTTGGGGGACAGGGGCGTTTAATGAG.

About this clone itself: The read halts 3 residues ahead of the CDR3 end, with the missing end drawn from the germline J gene. The rearrangement links TRBV2 to TRBJ1-2; the D gene is possibly TRBD1 (6 bases). V dropped 9 bases and J dropped 2 bases, with 19 bases sitting between them. The V gene's germline CDR1 is SNHLY and CDR2 FYNNEI. The CDR3 extends over 15 amino acids. Incomplete CDR3 DNA: TGTGCCAGACGAAAAAGGAGGACAGTAAACTATGGC. Translating gives CARRKRRTVNYG. The full CDR3 protein is CARRKRRTVNYGYTF.

Comments on this clone: With the read ending 3 residues before the CDR3 end, the germline J gene is used to fill in that end. V and J are TRBV18 and TRBJ1-6; TRBD1 matches at 8 bases. V trimming: 3 bases; J trimming: 7 bases; junction bases outside the gene matches: 2. This CDR3 contains 14 residues. Germline V gene lookup returns CDR1 KGHSH and CDR2 LQKENI. Here the CDR3 reads CASSPGQGNSPLHF. The sequenced part of the CDR3 DNA is TGTGCCAGCTCACCCGGACAGGGAAATTCACCC.

On this clone: Sequencing ends 3 residues short of the CDR3 end; the germline J gene provides the rest. The V call is TRBV19, the J call TRBJ2-4; a weak D match, TRBD2 (6 bases). The length of the CDR3 is 17 residues. Germline-derived CDR1 and CDR2 are LNHDA and SQIVND (reference sequence). V lost 1 base, J lost 0 bases, and 13 bases lay in between. CDR3 bases read: TGTGCCAGTAGTATAGGGGGGACTTCGAGAGCCAAAAACATT. This encodes CASSIGGTSRAKNI. The complete CDR3 sequence is CASSIGGTSRAKNIQYF.